Each of the 32 T cell receptor beta chains below was sequenced from the same sample in a study of cytomegalovirus exposure and HLA in healthy donors. Primers: 60 Vbeta forward and 13 Jbeta reverse. TCRdb's table, derived via immunoSEQ multiplex PCR, lists solely in-frame clones and lacks some. Counted here are 100,000 or so clones, less than 80% occurring once; the ten biggest clones make up 1.3%. Sequencing was performed on PBMCs. All receptors derive from a man aged 25-45 years in good health and CMV-seronegative.

This chain joins TRBV5-5 and TRBJ2-3; 8 positions agree with TRBD1. The CDR3 covers 17 residues. Losses at the gene ends were 2 bases for V and 0 bases for J; bases not matched to a gene: 8. In germline, CDR1 is SGHKS, CDR2 YYEKEE (reference sequence). For the CDR3, the DNA is TGTGCCAGCAGCTTTACGCGACAGGGGACTAGCACAGATACGCAGTATTTT. Translated: CASSFTRQGTSTDTQYF.

The rearrangement joins TRBV28 to TRBJ2-7, with D possibly TRBD2 on 5 matching bases. The CDR3 loop spans 10 amino acids. V was shortened by 10 bases and J by 7 bases, with 11 bases between the two germline ends. From germline, CDR1 is MDHEN and CDR2 SYDVKM. CDR3 sequence reads: CATRSGEQYF. The CDR3 DNA is TGTGCCACCCGTTCGGGGGAGCAGTACTTC.

The rearrangement joins TRBV6-1 to TRBJ2-7; 9 bases align to TRBD1. Trimming at V came to 4 bases and at J to 4 bases, leaving 11 bases not matched to a gene. The CDR3 is 16 amino acids. Germline V CDR1 and CDR2: MNHNS, SASEGT. CDR3 amino acids: CASSVDAGTGPYEQYF. CDR3 coding DNA: TGTGCCAGCAGTGTCGATGCCGGGACAGGGCCGTACGAGCAGTACTTC.

The genes are TRBV6-5 and TRBJ2-5; 10 positions agree with TRBD1. This CDR3 comprises 15 residues. The ends lost 4 bases at V and 2 bases at J; junction bases unmatched: 4. Germline CDR1 and CDR2: MNHEY and SVGAGI. The CDR3 nucleotides are TGTGCCAGCAGTTGGGACAGGGGCATTCAAGAGACCCAGTACTTC. It yields the protein CASSWDRGIQETQYF.

This clone occurred once. The rearrangement uses TRBV6-6 and TRBJ1-5; maybe TRBD1 (6 bases). Germline V gives CDR1 MNHNY, CDR2 SVGAGI (reference sequence). The V end was cut by 0 bases, the J end by 5 bases, with 8 bases between. The CDR3 is made up of 14 amino acids. The CDR3 DNA is TGTGCCAGCAGTTACTCGGGGGCCGATCAGCCCCAGCATTTT. Translating gives CASSYSGADQPQHF.

V usage is TRBV4-2 and J usage is TRBJ1-2; 8 bases align to TRBD1. This CDR3 has 14 amino acids. Germline CDR1 is LGHNA and CDR2 is YNFKEQ. The ends lost 4 bases at V and 4 bases at J; junction bases unmatched: 5. The CDR3 region is CASSPGQGSYGYTF. In DNA, the CDR3 is TGTGCCAGCAGCCCCGGACAGGGTAGCTATGGCTACACCTTC.

This chain uses TRBV7-9 with TRBJ1-3; no clear D. The germline V gene has CDR1 SEHNR and CDR2 FQNEAQ (reference sequence). This CDR3 contains 15 residues. V was trimmed by 2 bases and J by 0 bases, leaving 8 bases between them. The CDR3, as DNA: TGTGCCAGCAGCTTACCTGGGAGCTCTGGAAACACCATATATTTT. The encoded protein is CASSLPGSSGNTIYF.

The chain carries TRBV9 and TRBJ2-7, with D tentatively TRBD2 (5 bases). Germline V CDR1 and CDR2: SGDLS, YYNGEE. The V end was cut by 0 bases, the J end by 0 bases, with 7 bases between. The CDR3 loop spans 14 amino acids. CDR3 in DNA: TGTGCCAGCAGCGTAGATGAGGGCTCCTACGAGCAGTACTTC. Its protein is CASSVDEGSYEQYF.

This clone was detected only a few times. This sequence joins TRBV2 and TRBJ2-6, with 12 bases fitting TRBD1. With 7 bases clipped from V and 2 bases from J, the junction kept 9 bases outside the gene matches. The CDR3 runs 18 residues. Germline V lookup: CDR1 SNHLY, CDR2 FYNNEI. This chain's CDR3 is CASMGTGTGGAGANVLTF. The CDR3 DNA reads as TGTGCCAGCATGGGGACCGGGACAGGGGGCGCTGGGGCCAACGTCCTGACTTTC.

The CDR3: CASAPQTTYNEQFF. DNA of the CDR3: TGTGCCAGTGCCCCTCAGACTACCTACAATGAGCAGTTCTTC. This chain uses TRBV19 with TRBJ2-1, with D perhaps matching TRBD2 (5 bases). Germline CDR1 LNHDA, CDR2 SQIVND (reference sequence). The CDR3 sequence is 14 residues long. The V gene lost 8 bases and the J gene lost 2 bases, with 13 bases spanning the gap.

J is TRBJ2-7 and V is TRBV5-6; TRBD2 agrees at 7 bases. This CDR3 is 17 amino acids long. From germline, CDR1 is SGHDT and CDR2 YYEEEE. Germline trimming cut 0 bases from V and 3 bases from J; bases unmatched to any gene: 12. The CDR3 DNA is TGTGCCAGCAGCTTGGCCGGGGGGATGGGGAGGTACTACGAGCAGTACTTC. Residues: CASSLAGGMGRYYEQYF.

J is TRBJ1-2 and V is TRBV4-3; D unresolved. Germline CDR1 LGHNA, CDR2 YSLEER. Trimming left V 4 bases short and J 5 bases short, with 11 bases between. The CDR3 is 13 residues long. DNA for the CDR3: TGCGCCAGCAGCCCAAGTACAGAGTATGGCTACACCTTC. Protein: CASSPSTEYGYTF.

This sequence joins TRBV19 and TRBJ1-2; 7 positions agree with TRBD1. The CDR3 is 13 amino acids. The germline V gene has CDR1 LNHDA and CDR2 SQIVND (reference sequence). The V gene end was trimmed by 7 bases and the J gene end by 5 bases; junction bases not matched to a gene: 7. CDR3 bases: TGTGCCAGTAAAGGGGGCGTGGGGTATGGCTACACCTTC. Its translation is CASKGGVGYGYTF. The full variable domain, completed using reference TRBV19 and TRBJ1-2, is DGGITQSPKYLFRKEGQNVTLSCEQNLNHDAMYWYRQDPGQGLRLIYYSQIVNDFQKGDIAEGYSVSREKKESFPLTVTSAQKNPTAFYLCASKGGVGYGYTFGSGTRLTVV.

The chain couples TRBV5-1 to TRBJ2-2; the match to TRBD1 covers 7 bases. Per the germline V gene, CDR1 is SGHRS and CDR2 is YFSETQ. Unmatched junction bases numbered 5, after V lost 0 bases and J lost 3 bases. The CDR3 is 16 residues long. The CDR3 nucleotides read TGCGCCAGCAGCTTGGGCACAGGGGCGGACACCGGGGAGCTGTTTTTT. Its protein is CASSLGTGADTGELFF. The variable domain in full, completed from reference TRBV5-1 and TRBJ2-2, reads KAGVTQTPRYLIKTRGQQVTLSCSPISGHRSVSWYQQTPGQGLQFLFEYFSETQRNKGNFPGRFSGRQFSNSRSEMNVSTLELGDSALYLCASSLGTGADTGELFFGEGSRLTVL.

The chain links TRBV6-5 to TRBJ1-1, with unresolved D. V lost 9 bases and J 1 base, leaving 9 bases between the germline ends. This CDR3 region has 12 residues. Germline CDR1 and CDR2: MNHEY and SVGAGI. CDR3 amino acids: CASSQSNTEAFF. Here the CDR3 DNA reads TGTGCCAGTTCTCAGTCGAACACTGAAGCTTTCTTT.

The chain recombines TRBV7-6 with TRBJ1-6; D remains unclear. The CDR3 has 14 amino acids. V was trimmed by 7 bases and J by 5 bases, leaving 12 bases between them. Per germline, CDR1 SGHVS and CDR2 FNYEAQ. For the CDR3, the DNA is TGTGCCAGCACCGCCCGGGATGATAATTCACCCCTCCACTTT. This encodes CASTARDDNSPLHF.

The chain has TRBV28 and TRBJ2-5, with 8 nucleotides matching TRBD2. Germline V gene sequence: CDR1 MDHEN, CDR2 SYDVKM. This CDR3 has 13 amino acids. The V gene end was trimmed by 7 bases and the J gene end by 3 bases; junction bases not matched to a gene: 4. Written as DNA, the CDR3 is TGTGCCAGCACCCCGGGGGGGGAAGAGACCCAGTACTTC. It specifies CASTPGGEETQYF.

This chain uses TRBV18 with TRBJ1-1; no definite D call. Trimming removed 3 bases from V and 5 bases from J, with 7 bases in between. The CDR3 is 12 residues long. Germline assignment: CDR1 KGHSH and CDR2 LQKENI. CDR3 loop: CASSPGNTEAFF. CDR3 coding DNA: TGTGCCAGCTCACCCGGGAATACTGAAGCTTTCTTT. Based on the CDR3 plus reference TRBV18 and TRBJ1-1, the full variable domain is NAGVMQNPRHLVRRRGQEARLRCSPMKGHSHVYWYRQLPEEGLKFMVYLQKENIIDESGMPKERFSAEFPKEGPSILRIQQVVRGDSAAYFCASSPGNTEAFFGQGTRLTVV.

The V gene is TRBV5-6, the J gene TRBJ2-1, with 9 bases aligning to TRBD2. CDR3 length: 17 residues. Losses at the gene ends were 6 bases for V and 8 bases for J; bases not matched to a gene: 18. From germline, CDR1 is SGHDT and CDR2 YYEEEE. The CDR3 region is CASKLDVAGGPIHEQFF. The CDR3 DNA is TGTGCCAGCAAACTAGACGTCGCGGGAGGGCCCATCCATGAGCAGTTCTTC.

The table lists this clone with a few counts. The chain carries TRBV4-3 and TRBJ2-3, with a possible D match to TRBD1 (5 bases). The CDR3 runs to 15 residues. Trimming removed 4 bases from V and 0 bases from J, with 11 bases in between. The germline CDR1 and CDR2 sequences are LGHNA and YSLEER. CDR3 protein: CASSRRGPSTDTQYF. The CDR3 DNA sequence: TGCGCCAGCAGCCGTAGGGGCCCTAGCACAGATACGCAGTATTTT.

This clone was seen just once. The rearrangement joins TRBV2 to TRBJ2-7, with D tentatively TRBD2 (7 bases). The CDR3 totals 17 residues. V lost 8 bases and J lost 4, with 27 bases in between. Per germline, CDR1 SNHLY and CDR2 FYNNEI. The CDR3 loop reads CASGGDSDPTGAYEQYF. In DNA, the CDR3 is TGTGCCAGCGGGGGGGACTCGGACCCCACGGGGGCTTACGAGCAGTACTTC. Looking up the rest from reference TRBV2 and TRBJ2-7 gives the full variable domain: EPEVTQTPSHQVTQMGQEVILRCVPISNHLYFYWYRQILGQKVEFLVSFYNNEISEKSEIFDDQFSVERPDGSNFTLKIRSTKLEDSAMYFCASGGDSDPTGAYEQYFGPGTRLTVT.

The V call is TRBV10-3, the J call TRBJ1-1, with D possibly TRBD1 on 5 matching bases. The V gene lost 3 bases and the J gene lost 4 bases, with 9 bases spanning the gap. Germline CDR1 is ENHRY and CDR2 is SYGVKD. CDR3 length: 13 amino acids. DNA of the CDR3: TGTGCCATCAGTGAACCGGGGGGCACTGAAGCTTTCTTT. It encodes CAISEPGGTEAFF.

The chain combines TRBV5-1 with TRBJ1-5; D is unclear. The CDR3 covers 15 residues. Trimming stripped 4 bases from V and 6 bases from J, with 17 bases between. The germline V gene encodes CDR1 SGHRS and CDR2 YFSETQ. The CDR3 is CASSPDVGVGQPQHF. The CDR3 DNA reads as TGCGCCAGCAGCCCGGATGTGGGCGTGGGTCAGCCCCAGCATTTT.

This clone was recorded a few times. The CDR3 DNA follows: TGTGCCAGCAGCTTAAGTCTCTGGGCCACCGGGGAGCTGTTTTTT. It is translated as CASSLSLWATGELFF. The rearrangement joins TRBV7-2 to TRBJ2-2, with no clear D. The germline V and J ends were trimmed by 2 bases and 4 bases, with 11 bases remaining between them. The CDR3 consists of 15 residues. CDR1 and CDR2 from the germline V gene are SGHTA and FQGNSA.

This clone turned up a few times. The chain combines TRBV6-5 with TRBJ2-7, with 10 nucleotides matching TRBD1. This CDR3 region has 13 residues. Germline CDR1 and CDR2: MNHEY and SVGAGI. With V trimmed by 6 bases and J by 5 bases, 4 bases remained unmatched. The CDR3 region is CASSGQGDDEQYF. In DNA, the CDR3 is TGTGCCAGCAGCGGACAGGGGGACGACGAGCAGTACTTC.

The rearrangement uses TRBV5-1 and TRBJ1-1; D is undetermined. Trimming removed 0 bases from V and 0 bases from J, with 6 bases in between. The V gene's germline CDR1 is SGHRS and CDR2 YFSETQ. This CDR3 has 14 residues. CDR3 region: CASSLGGLNTEAFF. In DNA form, the CDR3 reads TGCGCCAGCAGCTTGGGAGGATTGAACACTGAAGCTTTCTTT.

V gene TRBV14 combines with J gene TRBJ2-5; 7 nucleotides agree with TRBD1. The CDR3 contains 14 residues. Trimming removed 4 bases from V and 4 bases from J; junction bases left unmatched: 6. Germline assignment: CDR1 SGHDN and CDR2 FVKESK. The CDR3, as DNA: TGTGCCAGCAGCCCGACAGGGCCGAGAGAGACCCAGTACTTC. Translating it yields CASSPTGPRETQYF.

The chain has TRBV5-6 and TRBJ1-1; a possible D gene is TRBD1 (6 bases). Germline CDR1 and CDR2: SGHDT and YYEEEE. V dropped 4 bases and J dropped 7 bases, with 14 bases sitting between them. This CDR3 region has 13 residues. The CDR3 bases are TGTGCCAGCAGCAAGGACAGAGCCGTTGAAGCTTTCTTT. This encodes CASSKDRAVEAFF.

CDR3 protein: CASSYSGTPTDEAFF. The DNA for the CDR3 is TGTGCCAGCAGTTACTCAGGGACACCTACGGATGAAGCTTTCTTT. This chain joins TRBV6-6 and TRBJ1-1, with D maybe TRBD1 (6 bases). The germline gives CDR1 MNHNY, CDR2 SVGAGI (reference sequence). The V and J ends lost 0 bases and 7 bases respectively, with 15 bases between them. CDR3 length equals 15 residues.

The V call is TRBV7-9, the J call TRBJ1-2; no clear D. The CDR3 contains 14 residues. Deletions cut 1 base from V and 7 bases from J, with 13 bases between. Germline values: CDR1 SEHNR, CDR2 FQNEAQ (reference sequence). The CDR3 loop reads CASSLDVRGIGYTF. The DNA for the CDR3 is TGTGCCAGCAGCTTAGACGTACGAGGAATTGGCTACACCTTC.

The chain has TRBV4-3 and TRBJ2-7; 11 bases are a match to TRBD2. V was pared by 4 bases and J by 5 bases, with 7 bases of the junction left unmatched. The CDR3 has 15 residues. Germline CDR1 is LGHNA and CDR2 is YSLEER. The CDR3 nucleotides are TGCGCCAGCAGCCGGCTACTAGCGGGAGTGGACGAGCAGTACTTC. It encodes CASSRLLAGVDEQYF.

In this sample, this clone turned up a few times. CDR3 residues: CASSSETGGWGYTF. For the CDR3, the DNA is TGCGCCAGCAGCAGCGAGACAGGGGGTTGGGGCTACACCTTC. The chain couples TRBV5-1 to TRBJ1-2, with 9 positions matching TRBD1. Per germline, CDR1 SGHRS and CDR2 YFSETQ. The CDR3 spans 14 residues. J lost 8 bases, V lost 4 bases, and 9 bases had no gene match.